This paragraph reports one T cell receptor (beta chain). The antigen is undetermined. The record originates from a study of T cell responses to AZD1222 COVID-19 vaccine. Findings and caveats of the study: Nearly half of the spike-specific TCRs reportedly recognize variant regions that carry no mutations.

Repertoires were generated with immunoSEQ multiplex PCR, while TCRdb's copy carries only in-frame clones and drops some. In the table there are about 150,000 clones, approximately 94% of which are singletons. The length of the CDR3 is 13 residues. V lost 4 bases, J lost 4 bases, and 7 bases lay in between. Germline V gene lookup returns CDR1 WNHNN and CDR2 SYGVQD (reference sequence). Sample: peripheral blood, taken on day 0 of AZD1222 vaccination. The sequence was collected from an adult in good health. J is TRBJ2-2 and V is TRBV10-1; TRBD1 is a possible D gene (6 bases). Written as DNA, the CDR3 is TGCGCCAGCAGTGTGGACAGCACCGGGGAGCTGTTTTTT. Residues: CASSVDSTGELFF.